These 26 T cell receptor beta chains came from one sample sequenced in a study of T cells after yellow fever vaccination. From the 5' RACE reads, TCRdb called clonotypes with MiXCR, one entry per CDR3 protein. The sample lists a few hundred thousand distinct CDR3 sequences, around 6.8% seen once, with roughly a sixth in the top ten. The material sequenced was PBMCs, taken 45 days after the first yellow fever vaccination. The receptors were sampled from a man in his late teens or twenties who received the YFV17D yellow fever vaccine.

J is TRBJ1-2 and V is TRBV4-3; D gene ambiguous. CDR1 is LGHNA, CDR2 YSLEER, per germline. CDR3 length: 13 residues. The V end lost 1 base, the J end lost 4 bases, and 7 bases lay between the germline ends. CDR3 residues: CASSQALTYGYTF. The CDR3 bases are TGCGCCAGCAGCCAAGCTCTCACCTATGGCTACACCTTC.

This clonotype was seen at least ten times. The rearrangement joins TRBV20-1 to TRBJ2-1; 8 bases are a match to TRBD2. J gave up 5 bases and V 0 bases, and 6 bases lay outside the gene matches. The CDR3 is 15 residues long. Germline V gene data show CDR1 as DFQATT and CDR2 as SNEGSKA (reference sequence). The CDR3 DNA is TGCAGTGCTAGAGATTGGAGCGGGGGCGACAATGAGCAGTTCTTC. Translation: CSARDWSGGDNEQFF.

This clonotype was recorded a few times. One end of the junction fails to match germline, which may point to a read error. The gene calls are TRBV12-3 or TRBV12-4 and TRBJ1-2; TRBD1 matches 8 bases. This CDR3 comprises 12 residues. The DNA of the CDR3 is TGTGCCAGCAGTTTGTGGACAGGGATCTACGCCTTC. Translating gives CASSLWTGIYAF.

The rearrangement joins TRBV5-1 to TRBJ1-2, with D perhaps TRBD1 (6 bases). Germline V gene lookup returns CDR1 SGHRS and CDR2 YFSETQ. The CDR3 sequence is 13 residues long. V lost 4 bases, J lost 1 base, and 8 bases lay in between. The CDR3 reads CASSAQGNYGYTF. CDR3 DNA: TGCGCCAGCAGCGCACAGGGTAACTATGGCTACACCTTC.

There are a few counts of this clonotype. The CDR3 DNA sequence: TGCAGTGCTAGAGATCACGGACTAGCGGGAGTCACAGATACGCAGTATTTT. Translation: CSARDHGLAGVTDTQYF. The chain combines TRBV20-1 with TRBJ2-3, with 13 bases fitting TRBD2. After removal of 0 bases from V and 2 bases from J, the junction contained 5 bases not matched to a gene. CDR3 size: 17 residues. Looked up from germline, CDR1 is DFQATT and CDR2 is SNEGSKA (reference sequence).

This clonotype was seen more than once but under ten times. The chain joins TRBV15 to TRBJ2-3; 7 bases are shared with TRBD2. V shed 0 bases, J shed 6 bases, and the junction held 3 bases outside the gene matches. The CDR3 length is 14 residues. CDR1 and CDR2 from the germline V gene are LNHNV and YYDKDF (reference sequence). CDR3 bases: TGTGCCACCAGCAGAGACGGGGAGGGCGATACGCAGTATTTT. Translating gives CATSRDGEGDTQYF.

This chain links TRBV20-1 with TRBJ1-4; no clear D. There are 13 residues in the CDR3. V lost 3 bases and J 8 bases, leaving 13 bases between the germline ends. Germline CDR1 DFQATT, CDR2 SNEGSKA (reference sequence). The CDR3 coding sequence is TGCAGTGCTAGTCCCGGGTTTCAAGAAAAACTGTTTTTT. Its protein is CSASPGFQEKLFF.

This clonotype has ten or more counts. The rearrangement links TRBV28 to TRBJ1-5; no reliable D call. Trimming pared 6 bases from V and 3 bases from J, leaving 12 bases between. CDR1 and CDR2 (germline): MDHEN, SYDVKM. The CDR3 spans 14 residues. In nucleotides, the CDR3 is TGTGCCAGCAGCGAAAGACGGATCAATCAGCCCCAGCATTTT. Residues: CASSERRINQPQHF.

V and J are TRBV7-7 and TRBJ2-2, with no clear D. V was clipped by 5 bases and J by 2 bases, with 15 bases between them. The germline CDR1 and CDR2 sequences are SSHAT and FNYEAQ (reference sequence). CDR3 size: 16 residues. DNA for the CDR3: TGTGCCAGCAGCAATCAGGCCCCAGCTAACACCGGGGAGCTGTTTTTT. This encodes CASSNQAPANTGELFF.

This clonotype has a count of ten or more. The chain is built from TRBV5-1 and TRBJ1-2; D gene uncertain. The CDR3 spans 13 residues. V was trimmed by 3 bases and J by 7 bases, leaving 13 bases between them. Looked up from germline, CDR1 is SGHRS and CDR2 is YFSETQ. The CDR3 bases are TGCGCCAGCAGCTCAAGCCCCCAGTCTGGCTACACCTTC. Its translation: CASSSSPQSGYTF.

This clonotype was recorded many times. The V call is TRBV20-1, the J call TRBJ1-1; 7 bases line up with TRBD1. V gave up 6 bases and J gave up 3 bases; unmatched junction bases: 7. Germline CDR1 is DFQATT and CDR2 is SNEGSKA (reference sequence). This CDR3 has 13 residues. For the CDR3, the DNA is TGCAGTGCCCGCAGTGACAGGGACACTGAAGCTTTCTTT. Translating gives CSARSDRDTEAFF.

There are many counts of this clonotype. The CDR3 bases are TGCGCCAGCAGCCAAATCGTACAGGGTGTACCTGAAGCTTTCTTT. Translated, it gives CASSQIVQGVPEAFF. The gene calls are TRBV4-1 and TRBJ1-1; a possible D gene is TRBD1 (6 bases). Looked up from germline, CDR1 is MGHRA and CDR2 is YSYEKL. The CDR3 runs 15 residues. V lost 2 bases to trimming and J lost 6 bases, with 16 bases between them.

At least ten counts were recorded for this clonotype. The CDR3 DNA follows: TGTGCCAGCAACGACCAGCGGGACACCCTTAAGGGGTATGGCTACACCTTC. As protein: CASNDQRDTLKGYGYTF. The chain links TRBV6-2 or TRBV6-3 to TRBJ1-2; D might be TRBD1 (6 bases). This CDR3 is built from 17 residues. Germline V CDR1 and CDR2: MNHEY, SVGEGT. The V end was cut by 7 bases, the J end by 5 bases, with 26 bases between.

This clonotype turned up a few times. The J gene is TRBJ2-1, the V gene TRBV4-2, with TRBD1 matching 8 bases. This CDR3 is built from 16 residues. J was trimmed by 4 bases and V by 1 base; bases with no gene match: 6. Germline-derived CDR1 and CDR2 are LGHNA and YNFKEQ. The CDR3 is CASSQVPRTGYNEQFF. CDR3 in DNA: TGTGCCAGCAGCCAAGTGCCCCGGACAGGGTACAATGAGCAGTTCTTC.

This clonotype was seen a few times. Written as DNA, the CDR3 is TGCAGTGCTAGTGTCAGGGAGTACGAGCAGTACGTC. Its protein product is CSASVREYEQYV. The chain carries TRBV20-1 and TRBJ2-7; D is tentatively TRBD1 or TRBD2 (5 bases each). This CDR3 contains 12 residues. CDR1 and CDR2 from the germline V gene are DFQATT and SNEGSKA (reference sequence). With 3 bases removed from V and 4 bases from J, the gap between germline ends came to 10 bases.

This clonotype has ten or more counts. This chain links TRBV7-8 with TRBJ1-3; no clear D gene. CDR3 length: 11 amino acids. Trimming cost V 5 bases and J 8 bases, with 7 bases left between them. The germline CDR1 and CDR2 sequences are SGHVS and FQNEAQ. The CDR3 DNA reads as TGTGCCAGCAGCCCCGGGGACACCATATATTTT. Translated, it gives CASSPGDTIYF.

This rearrangement joins TRBV4-2 to TRBJ1-6; no firm D call. Trimming pared 0 bases from V and 8 bases from J, leaving 5 bases between. CDR3 length: 13 amino acids. CDR1 and CDR2 (germline): LGHNA, YNFKEQ. CDR3 nucleotides: TGTGCCAGCAGCCAAGATCGGCATTCACCCCTCCACTTT. Translating gives CASSQDRHSPLHF.

Many counts were recorded for this clonotype. The chain couples TRBV6-5 to TRBJ1-2; the D is unclear. V was trimmed by 0 bases and J by 6 bases, leaving 11 bases between them. Germline V gene sequence: CDR1 MNHEY, CDR2 SVGAGI. This CDR3 comprises 14 residues. CDR3: CASSYSNRVNGYTF. The CDR3 nucleotides read TGTGCCAGCAGTTACTCGAATAGAGTAAATGGCTACACCTTC.

The V gene is TRBV20-1, the J gene TRBJ1-4; possible D gene TRBD1, 5 bases. V was pared by 3 bases and J by 7 bases, with 12 bases between. The CDR3 consists of 13 residues. CDR1 DFQATT and CDR2 SNEGSKA come from the germline V gene (reference sequence). The CDR3 here is CSASRDVSEKLFF. DNA for the CDR3: TGCAGTGCTAGCAGGGATGTATCTGAAAAACTGTTTTTT.

This clonotype came up a few times. The chain couples TRBV20-1 to TRBJ2-5, with TRBD1 as a possible D gene (5 bases). V lost 6 bases and J 0 bases, leaving 11 bases between the germline ends. Germline assignment: CDR1 DFQATT and CDR2 SNEGSKA (reference sequence). This CDR3 is built from 13 residues. The chain's CDR3 is CSANTGDQETQYF. The CDR3 region has the DNA TGCAGTGCAAATACAGGTGACCAAGAGACCCAGTACTTC.

This clonotype was found many times. This chain links TRBV6-5 with TRBJ2-1, with D perhaps matching TRBD2 (6 bases). The CDR3 contains 16 residues. The V gene's germline CDR1 is MNHEY and CDR2 SVGAGI. V lost 6 bases and J lost 5, with 20 bases in between. The CDR3 nucleotides read TGTGCCAGCAGACTCGGGTCGGGACGGGGGAACAATGAGCAGTTCTTC. Amino acid sequence: CASRLGSGRGNNEQFF.

The V and J genes are TRBV6-1 and TRBJ1-2; 11 bases agree with TRBD1. V dropped 5 bases and J dropped 7; count of bases not matched to a gene: 6. This CDR3 is 14 amino acids long. Germline loops: CDR1 MNHNS, CDR2 SASEGT. In nucleotides, the CDR3 is TGTGCCAGCAGTCTCGGACAGGGGGCCCCTGGCTACACCTTC. It yields the protein CASSLGQGAPGYTF.

The gene calls are TRBV11-2 and TRBJ2-3, with 7 bases matching TRBD2. This CDR3 is built from 17 residues. The J segment lost 1 base and the V segment lost 0 bases, leaving 7 bases of the junction unmatched. Germline assignment: CDR1 SGHAT and CDR2 FQNNGV. The CDR3 sequence is CASSLDWSRGGTDTQYF. CDR3 sequence (DNA): TGTGCCAGCAGCTTAGATTGGTCCCGGGGGGGCACAGATACGCAGTATTTT. Variable domain in full (rest from reference TRBV11-2 and TRBJ2-3): EAGVAQSPRYKIIEKRQSVAFWCNPISGHATLYWYQQILGQGPKLLIQFQNNGVVDDSQLPKDRFSAERLKGVDSTLKIQPAKLEDSAVYLCASSLDWSRGGTDTQYFGPGTRLTVL.

As regards this clonotype: At one boundary the junction diverges from the germline segment, which might be a read error. V gene TRBV2 combines with J gene TRBJ2-2; D call uncertain. CDR3 length equals 18 residues. The germline CDR1 and CDR2 sequences are SNHLY and FYNNEI. The DNA of the CDR3 is TGTGGCAGCAGTGAAGCGCTTTTGATAGTAAGAGGCACCGGGGAGCTGTTTTTT. Protein: CGSSEALLIVRGTGELFF.

This clonotype has just a few counts. The chain has TRBV7-2 and TRBJ2-1; D may be TRBD2 (5 bases). With 1 base removed from V and 8 bases from J, the gap between germline ends came to 12 bases. This CDR3 region has 14 residues. CDR1 SGHTA and CDR2 FQGNSA come from the germline V gene. CDR3 sequence (DNA): TGTGCCAGCAGCTTAGTGTCCGGGGTATATGAGCAGTTCTTC. It is translated as CASSLVSGVYEQFF. The full variable domain, in which reference TRBV7-2 and TRBJ2-1 provide the parts outside the CDR3, is GAGVSQSPSNKVTEKGKDVELRCDPISGHTALYWYRQSLGQGLEFLIYFQGNSAPDKSGLPSDRFSAERTGGSVSTLTIQRTQQEDSAVYLCASSLVSGVYEQFFGPGTRLTVL.

The J gene is TRBJ1-2, the V gene TRBV12-3 or TRBV12-4; D possibly corresponds to TRBD1 (6 bases). Between the trimmed V and J ends, which lost 4 bases and 4 bases, there was a span of 10 bases. This CDR3 has 13 residues. CDR3 nucleotides: TGTGCCAGCAGTTCGCGGACAGTCTATGGCTACACCTTC. This codes for CASSSRTVYGYTF.